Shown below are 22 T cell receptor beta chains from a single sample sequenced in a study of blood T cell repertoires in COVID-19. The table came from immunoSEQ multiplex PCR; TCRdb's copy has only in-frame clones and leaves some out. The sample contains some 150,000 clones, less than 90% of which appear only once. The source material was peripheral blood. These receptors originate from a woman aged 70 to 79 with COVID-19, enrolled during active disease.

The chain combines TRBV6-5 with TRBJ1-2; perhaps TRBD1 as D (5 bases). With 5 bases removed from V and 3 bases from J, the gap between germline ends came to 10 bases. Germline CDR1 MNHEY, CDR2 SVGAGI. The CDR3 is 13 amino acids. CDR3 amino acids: CASSRGRDYGYTF. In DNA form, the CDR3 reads TGTGCCAGCAGTAGGGGAAGAGACTATGGCTACACCTTC.

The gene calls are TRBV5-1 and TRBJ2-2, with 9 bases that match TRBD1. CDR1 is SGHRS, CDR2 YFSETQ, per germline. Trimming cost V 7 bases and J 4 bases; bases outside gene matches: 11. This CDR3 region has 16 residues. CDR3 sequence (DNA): TGCGCCAGCCGTCCGAGTCCGACAGGGGGCACCGGGGAGCTGTTTTTT. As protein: CASRPSPTGGTGELFF.

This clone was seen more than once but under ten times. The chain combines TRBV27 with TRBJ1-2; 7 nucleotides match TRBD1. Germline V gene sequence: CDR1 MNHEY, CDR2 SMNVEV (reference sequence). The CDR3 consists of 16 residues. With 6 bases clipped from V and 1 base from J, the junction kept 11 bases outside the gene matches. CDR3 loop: CASSPKGQAFNYGYTF. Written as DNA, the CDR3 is TGTGCCAGCAGCCCGAAAGGACAGGCCTTTAACTATGGCTACACCTTC.

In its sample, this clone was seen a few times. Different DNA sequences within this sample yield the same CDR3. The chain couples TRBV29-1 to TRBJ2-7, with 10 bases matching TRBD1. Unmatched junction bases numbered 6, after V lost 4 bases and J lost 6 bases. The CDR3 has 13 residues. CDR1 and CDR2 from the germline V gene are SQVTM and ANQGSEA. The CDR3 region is CSVGRDRGSEQYF. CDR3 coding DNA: TGCAGCGTTGGAAGGGACAGGGGATCCGAGCAGTACTTC.

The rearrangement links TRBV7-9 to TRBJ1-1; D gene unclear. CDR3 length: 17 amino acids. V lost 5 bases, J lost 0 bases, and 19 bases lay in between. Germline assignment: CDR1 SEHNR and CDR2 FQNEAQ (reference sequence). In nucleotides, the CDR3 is TGTGCCAGCAGCCCGTCATGGGGAGCAGTCATGAACACTGAAGCTTTCTTT. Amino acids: CASSPSWGAVMNTEAFF.

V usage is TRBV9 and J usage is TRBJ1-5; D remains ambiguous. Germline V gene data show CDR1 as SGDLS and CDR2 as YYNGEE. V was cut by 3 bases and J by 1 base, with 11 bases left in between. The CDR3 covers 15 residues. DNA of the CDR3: TGTGCCAGCAGCGCCCTTGGTGCGAGCAATCAGCCCCAGCATTTT. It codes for CASSALGASNQPQHF.

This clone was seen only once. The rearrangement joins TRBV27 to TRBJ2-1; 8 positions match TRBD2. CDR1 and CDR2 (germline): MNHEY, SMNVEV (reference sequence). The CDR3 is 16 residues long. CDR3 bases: TGTGCGATAAAGTCGATAGCGGGGAGCTCCTACAATGAGCAGTTCTTC. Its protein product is CAIKSIAGSSYNEQFF.

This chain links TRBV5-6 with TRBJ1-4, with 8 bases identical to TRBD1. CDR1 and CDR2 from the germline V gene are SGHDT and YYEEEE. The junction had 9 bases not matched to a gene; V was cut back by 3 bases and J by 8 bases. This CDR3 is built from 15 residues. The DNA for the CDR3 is TGTGCCAGCAGCTCGACGACAGGGGTCAGGGAAAAACTGTTTTTT. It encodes CASSSTTGVREKLFF.

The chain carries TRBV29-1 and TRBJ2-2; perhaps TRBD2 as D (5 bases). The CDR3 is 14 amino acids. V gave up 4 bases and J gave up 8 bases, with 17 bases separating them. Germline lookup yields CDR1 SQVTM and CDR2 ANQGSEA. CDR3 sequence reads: CSVGARERPGELFF. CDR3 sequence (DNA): TGCAGCGTTGGGGCGAGGGAGCGGCCAGGGGAGCTGTTTTTT.

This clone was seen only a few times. CDR3 region: CASSFQSQGRSYEQYF. In DNA, the CDR3 is TGTGCCAGCAGCTTTCAATCACAGGGAAGATCCTACGAGCAGTACTTC. The genes are TRBV5-6 and TRBJ2-7; the D gene is possibly TRBD1 (6 bases). The V end lost 2 bases, the J end lost 1 base, and 16 bases lay between the germline ends. There are 16 residues in the CDR3. Per the germline V gene, CDR1 is SGHDT and CDR2 is YYEEEE.

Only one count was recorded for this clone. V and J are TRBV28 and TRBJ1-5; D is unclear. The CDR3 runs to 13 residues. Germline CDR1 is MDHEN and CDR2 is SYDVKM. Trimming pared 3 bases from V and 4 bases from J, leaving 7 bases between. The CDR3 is CASSFFQNQPQHF. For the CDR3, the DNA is TGTGCCAGCAGTTTCTTCCAGAATCAGCCCCAGCATTTT.

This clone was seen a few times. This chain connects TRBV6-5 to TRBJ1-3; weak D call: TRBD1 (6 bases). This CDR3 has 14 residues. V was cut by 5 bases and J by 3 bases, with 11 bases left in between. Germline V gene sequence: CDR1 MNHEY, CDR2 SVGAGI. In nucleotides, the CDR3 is TGTGCCAGCAGTCACAGGGAGAATGGAAACACCATATATTTT. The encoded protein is CASSHRENGNTIYF.

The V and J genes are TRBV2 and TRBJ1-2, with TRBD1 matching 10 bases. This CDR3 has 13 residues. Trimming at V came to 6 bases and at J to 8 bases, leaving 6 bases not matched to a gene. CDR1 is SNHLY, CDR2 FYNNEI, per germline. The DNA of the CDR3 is TGTGCCAGCAGCCCGGGACAGGGGCGCGGCTACACCTTC. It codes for CASSPGQGRGYTF.

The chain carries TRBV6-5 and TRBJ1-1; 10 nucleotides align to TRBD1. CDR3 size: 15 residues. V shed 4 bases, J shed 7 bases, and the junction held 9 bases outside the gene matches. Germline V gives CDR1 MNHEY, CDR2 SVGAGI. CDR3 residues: CASSSPGTGEYEAFF. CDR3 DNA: TGTGCCAGCAGTTCTCCCGGGACAGGGGAATATGAAGCTTTCTTT.

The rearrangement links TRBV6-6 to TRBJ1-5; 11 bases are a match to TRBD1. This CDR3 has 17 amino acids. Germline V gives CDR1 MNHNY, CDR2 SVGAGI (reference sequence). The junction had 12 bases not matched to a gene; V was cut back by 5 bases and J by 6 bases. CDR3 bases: TGTGCCAGCAGTCCCACCGGGACAGGGGGGGGAACTCAGCCCCAGCATTTT. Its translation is CASSPTGTGGGTQPQHF.

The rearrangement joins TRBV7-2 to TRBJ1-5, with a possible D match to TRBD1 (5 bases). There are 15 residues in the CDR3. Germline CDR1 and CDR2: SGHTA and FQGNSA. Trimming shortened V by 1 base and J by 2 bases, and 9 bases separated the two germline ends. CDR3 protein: CASSLDGGGNQPQHF. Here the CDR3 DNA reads TGTGCCAGCAGCTTAGATGGGGGGGGCAATCAGCCCCAGCATTTT. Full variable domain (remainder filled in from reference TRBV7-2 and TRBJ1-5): GAGVSQSPSNKVTEKGKDVELRCDPISGHTALYWYRQSLGQGLEFLIYFQGNSAPDKSGLPSDRFSAERTGGSVSTLTIQRTQQEDSAVYLCASSLDGGGNQPQHFGDGTRLSIL.

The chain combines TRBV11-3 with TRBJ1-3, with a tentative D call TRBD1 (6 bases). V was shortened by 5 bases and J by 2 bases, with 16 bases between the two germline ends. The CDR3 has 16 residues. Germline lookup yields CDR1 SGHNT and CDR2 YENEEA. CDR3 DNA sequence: TGTGCCAGCAGCCCTAAGGACAGCTTCACTGGAAACACCATATATTTT. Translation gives CASSPKDSFTGNTIYF.

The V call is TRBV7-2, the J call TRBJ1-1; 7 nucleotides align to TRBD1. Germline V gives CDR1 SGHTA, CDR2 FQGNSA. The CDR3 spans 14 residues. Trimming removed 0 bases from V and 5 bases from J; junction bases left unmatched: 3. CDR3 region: CASSLAAGGTEAFF. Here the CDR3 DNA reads TGTGCCAGCAGCTTAGCGGCAGGGGGGACTGAAGCTTTCTTT. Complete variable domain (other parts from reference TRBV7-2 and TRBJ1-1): GAGVSQSPSNKVTEKGKDVELRCDPISGHTALYWYRQSLGQGLEFLIYFQGNSAPDKSGLPSDRFSAERTGGSVSTLTIQRTQQEDSAVYLCASSLAAGGTEAFFGQGTRLTVV.

In DNA, the CDR3 is TGTGCCAGTAGAGACAGGGTGGAAAATTCACCCCTCCACTTT. This translates into CASRDRVENSPLHF. V and J are TRBV19 and TRBJ1-6, with 7 bases fitting TRBD1. V lost 6 bases, J lost 7 bases, and 6 bases stayed unmatched. The length of the CDR3 is 14 residues. CDR1 is LNHDA, CDR2 SQIVND, per germline (reference sequence).

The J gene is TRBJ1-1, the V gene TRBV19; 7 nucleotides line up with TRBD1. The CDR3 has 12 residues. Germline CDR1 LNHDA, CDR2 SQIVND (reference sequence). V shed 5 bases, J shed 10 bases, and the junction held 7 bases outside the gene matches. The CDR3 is CASSAPYRGAFF. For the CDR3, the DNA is TGTGCCAGTAGTGCCCCGTACAGGGGAGCTTTCTTT.

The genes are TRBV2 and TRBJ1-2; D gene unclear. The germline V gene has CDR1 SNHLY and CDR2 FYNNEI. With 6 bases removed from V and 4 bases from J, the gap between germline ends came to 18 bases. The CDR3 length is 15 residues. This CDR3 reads CASSPTREVTYGYTF. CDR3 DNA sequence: TGTGCCAGCAGCCCCACCCGGGAGGTTACCTATGGCTACACCTTC.

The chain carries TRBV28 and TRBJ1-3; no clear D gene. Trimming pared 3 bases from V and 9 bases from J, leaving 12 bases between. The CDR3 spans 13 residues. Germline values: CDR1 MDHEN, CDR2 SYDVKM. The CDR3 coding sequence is TGTGCCAGCAGTTTGGCCCTTCAAAGCACCATATATTTT. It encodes CASSLALQSTIYF.